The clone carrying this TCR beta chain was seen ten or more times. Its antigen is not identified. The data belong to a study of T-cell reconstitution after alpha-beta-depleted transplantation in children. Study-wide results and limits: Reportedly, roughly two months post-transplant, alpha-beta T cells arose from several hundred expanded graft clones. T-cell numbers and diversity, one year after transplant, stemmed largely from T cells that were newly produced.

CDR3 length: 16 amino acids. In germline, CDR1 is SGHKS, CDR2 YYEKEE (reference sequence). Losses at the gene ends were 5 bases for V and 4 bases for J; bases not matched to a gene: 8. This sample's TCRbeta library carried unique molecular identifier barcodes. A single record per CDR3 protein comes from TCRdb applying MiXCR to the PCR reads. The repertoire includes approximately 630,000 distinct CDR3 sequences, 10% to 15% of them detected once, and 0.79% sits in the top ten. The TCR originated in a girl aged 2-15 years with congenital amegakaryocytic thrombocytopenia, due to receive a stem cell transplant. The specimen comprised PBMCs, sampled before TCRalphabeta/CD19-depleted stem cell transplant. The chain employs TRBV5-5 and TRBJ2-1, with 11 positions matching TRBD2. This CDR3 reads CASSSGGLAVYNEQFF. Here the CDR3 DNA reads TGTGCCAGCAGTTCTGGGGGACTAGCGGTATACAATGAGCAGTTCTTC. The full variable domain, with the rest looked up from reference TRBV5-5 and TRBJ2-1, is DAGVTQSPTHLIKTRGQQVTLRCSPISGHKSVSWYQQVLGQGPQFIFQYYEKEERGRGNFPDRFSARQFPNYSSELNVNALLLGDSALYLCASSSGGLAVYNEQFFGPGTRLTVL.